This entry describes one TCR beta chain. This entry is derived from a study of shared clonotypes between healthy human individuals. CD45RO-negative, CCR7-selected cells formed the naive CD8 fraction, which excluded terminally differentiated effector memory CD45RA+ cells. Donors were healthy HIV-negative adults without recent acute infections or vaccinations. Sequencing used immunoSEQ multiplex PCR; TCRdb keeps in-frame clones, though not all of them. The sample has around 1,900,000 clones; 93% are singletons. There are 17 residues in the CDR3. Per germline, CDR1 SGHVS and CDR2 FQNEAQ. The ends lost 5 bases at V and 3 bases at J; junction bases unmatched: 9.

The sequenced sample consisted of naive CD8+ T cells from PBMCs. The chain couples TRBV7-8 to TRBJ2-7; 14 bases are shared with TRBD2. The TCR comes from a man in his late teens or twenties in good health. Some clones in this sample may be carry-over from other donors' samples. CDR3 coding DNA: TGTGCCAGCAGCAAGGGACTAGCGGGAGCGGCGGGCTACGAGCAGTACTTC. Translated, it gives CASSKGLAGAAGYEQYF.